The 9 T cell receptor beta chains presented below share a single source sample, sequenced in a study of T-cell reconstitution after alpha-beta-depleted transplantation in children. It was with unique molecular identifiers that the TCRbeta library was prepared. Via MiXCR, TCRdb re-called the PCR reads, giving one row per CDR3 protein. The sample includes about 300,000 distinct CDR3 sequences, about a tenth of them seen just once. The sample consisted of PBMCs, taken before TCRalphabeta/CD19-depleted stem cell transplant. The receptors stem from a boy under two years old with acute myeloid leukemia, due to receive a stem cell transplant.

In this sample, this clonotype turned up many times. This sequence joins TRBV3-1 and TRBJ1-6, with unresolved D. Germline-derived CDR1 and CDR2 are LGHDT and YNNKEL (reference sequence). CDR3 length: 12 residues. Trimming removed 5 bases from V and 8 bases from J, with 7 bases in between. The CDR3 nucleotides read TGTGCCAGCAGCGCCACCCATTCACCCCTCCACTTT. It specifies CASSATHSPLHF.

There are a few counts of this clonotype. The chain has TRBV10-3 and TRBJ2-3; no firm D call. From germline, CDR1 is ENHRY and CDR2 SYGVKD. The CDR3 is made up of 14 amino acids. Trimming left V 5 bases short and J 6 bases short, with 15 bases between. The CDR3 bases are TGTGCCATCAGTCCTGCCCAGAGGTCGGATACGCAGTATTTT. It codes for CAISPAQRSDTQYF.

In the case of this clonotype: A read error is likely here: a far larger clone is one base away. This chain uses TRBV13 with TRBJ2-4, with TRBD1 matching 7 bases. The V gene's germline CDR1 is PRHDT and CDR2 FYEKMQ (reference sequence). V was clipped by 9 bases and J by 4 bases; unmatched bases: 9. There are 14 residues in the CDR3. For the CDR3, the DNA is TGTGCCAGGAGCCTGGCAGGGGGAAAAAACATTCAGTACTTC. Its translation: CARSLAGGKNIQYF.

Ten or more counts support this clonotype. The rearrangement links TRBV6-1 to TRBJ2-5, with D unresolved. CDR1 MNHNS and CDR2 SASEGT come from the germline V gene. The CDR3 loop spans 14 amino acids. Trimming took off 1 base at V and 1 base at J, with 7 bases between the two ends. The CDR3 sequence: CASSEVFSQETQYF. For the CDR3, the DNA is TGTGCCAGCAGTGAAGTGTTCAGCCAAGAGACCCAGTACTTC.

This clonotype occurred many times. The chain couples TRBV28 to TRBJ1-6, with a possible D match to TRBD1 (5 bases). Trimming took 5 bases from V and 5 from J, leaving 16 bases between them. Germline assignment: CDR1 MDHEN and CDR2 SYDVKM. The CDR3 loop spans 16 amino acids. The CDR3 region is CASSPESGPNNSPLHF. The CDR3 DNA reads TGTGCCAGCAGTCCCGAATCGGGACCAAATAATTCACCCCTCCACTTT.

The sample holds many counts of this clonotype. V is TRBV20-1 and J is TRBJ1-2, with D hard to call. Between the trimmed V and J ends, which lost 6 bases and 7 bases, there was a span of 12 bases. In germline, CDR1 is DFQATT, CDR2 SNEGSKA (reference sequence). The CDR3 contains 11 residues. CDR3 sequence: CSARTYGGYTF. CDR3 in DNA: TGCAGTGCGAGGACTTACGGTGGCTACACCTTC.

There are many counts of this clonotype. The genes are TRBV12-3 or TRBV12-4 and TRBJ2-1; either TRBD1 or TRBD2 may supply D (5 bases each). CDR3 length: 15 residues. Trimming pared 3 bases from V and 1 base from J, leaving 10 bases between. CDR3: CASSFGGGSYNEQFF. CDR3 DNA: TGTGCCAGCAGTTTTGGGGGTGGGTCCTACAATGAGCAGTTCTTC.

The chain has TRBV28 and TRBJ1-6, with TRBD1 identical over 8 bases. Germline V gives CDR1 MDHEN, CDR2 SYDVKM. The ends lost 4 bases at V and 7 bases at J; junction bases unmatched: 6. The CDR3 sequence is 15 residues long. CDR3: CASSSRDRTNSPLHF. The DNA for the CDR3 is TGTGCCAGCAGTTCCCGGGACAGGACGAATTCACCCCTCCACTTT.

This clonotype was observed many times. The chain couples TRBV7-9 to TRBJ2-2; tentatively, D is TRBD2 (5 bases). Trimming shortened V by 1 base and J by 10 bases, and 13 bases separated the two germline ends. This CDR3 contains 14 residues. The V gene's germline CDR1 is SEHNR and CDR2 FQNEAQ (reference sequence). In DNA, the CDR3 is TGTGCCAGCAGCTTAGGTATCCCGGGAAAGGAGCTGTTTTTT. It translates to CASSLGIPGKELFF.